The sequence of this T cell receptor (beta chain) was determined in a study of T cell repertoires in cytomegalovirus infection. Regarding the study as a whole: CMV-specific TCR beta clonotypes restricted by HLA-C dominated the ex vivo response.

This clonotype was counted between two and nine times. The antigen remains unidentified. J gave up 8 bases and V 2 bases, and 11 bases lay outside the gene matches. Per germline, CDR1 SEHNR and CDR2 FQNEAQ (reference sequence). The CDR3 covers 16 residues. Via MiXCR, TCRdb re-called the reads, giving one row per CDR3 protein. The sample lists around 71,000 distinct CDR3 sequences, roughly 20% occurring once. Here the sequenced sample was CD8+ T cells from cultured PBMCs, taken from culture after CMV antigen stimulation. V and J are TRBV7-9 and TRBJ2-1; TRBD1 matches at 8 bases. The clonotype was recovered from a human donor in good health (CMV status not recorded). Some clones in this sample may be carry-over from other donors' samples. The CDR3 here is CASSLTQRTGRDEQFF. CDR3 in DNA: TGTGCCAGCAGCTTAACCCAGAGGACAGGGCGGGATGAGCAGTTCTTC.